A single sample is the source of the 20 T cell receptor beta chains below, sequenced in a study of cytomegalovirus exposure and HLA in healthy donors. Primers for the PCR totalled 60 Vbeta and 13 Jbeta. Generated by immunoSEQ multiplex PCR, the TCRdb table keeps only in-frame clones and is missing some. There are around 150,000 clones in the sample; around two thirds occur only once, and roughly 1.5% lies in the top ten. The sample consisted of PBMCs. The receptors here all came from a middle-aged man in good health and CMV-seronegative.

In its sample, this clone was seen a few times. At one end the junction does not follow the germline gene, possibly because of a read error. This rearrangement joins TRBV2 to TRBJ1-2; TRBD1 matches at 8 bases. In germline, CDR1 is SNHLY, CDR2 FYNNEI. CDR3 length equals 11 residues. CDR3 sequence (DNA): TGCGCAGGGGGCTCGGGCTATGGCTACACCTTC. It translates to CAGGSGYGYTF.

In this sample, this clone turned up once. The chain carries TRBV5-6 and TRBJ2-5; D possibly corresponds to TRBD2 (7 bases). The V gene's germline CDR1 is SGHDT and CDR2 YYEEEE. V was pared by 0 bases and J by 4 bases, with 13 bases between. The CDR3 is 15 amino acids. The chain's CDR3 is CASSLGRGLAETQYF. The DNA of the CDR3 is TGTGCCAGCAGCTTGGGGCGGGGGCTTGCAGAGACCCAGTACTTC.

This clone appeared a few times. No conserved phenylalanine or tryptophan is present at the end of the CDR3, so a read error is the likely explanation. Here the CDR3 reads CASSFRGANTEAFL. CDR3 DNA: TGTGCCAGCAGCTTCCGGGGGGCTAACACTGAAGCTTTCCTT. V gene TRBV7-2 combines with J gene TRBJ1-1; perhaps TRBD1 as D (6 bases). Trimming took off 3 bases at V and 2 bases at J, with 10 bases between the two ends. The CDR3 spans 14 residues. CDR1 SGHTA and CDR2 FQGNSA come from the germline V gene.

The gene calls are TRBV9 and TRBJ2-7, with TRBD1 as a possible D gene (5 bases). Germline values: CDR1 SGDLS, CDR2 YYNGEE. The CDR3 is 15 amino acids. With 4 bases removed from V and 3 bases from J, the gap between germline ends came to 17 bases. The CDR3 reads CASSLGPGAHYEQYF. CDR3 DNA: TGTGCCAGCAGCCTCGGGCCTGGGGCCCACTACGAGCAGTACTTC.

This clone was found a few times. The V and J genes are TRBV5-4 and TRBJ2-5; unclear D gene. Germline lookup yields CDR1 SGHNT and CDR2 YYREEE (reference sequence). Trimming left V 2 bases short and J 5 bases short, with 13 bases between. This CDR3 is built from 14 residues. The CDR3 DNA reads TGTGCCAGCAGCTTCTCCGGTCTCTCGGAGACCCAGTACTTC. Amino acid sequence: CASSFSGLSETQYF. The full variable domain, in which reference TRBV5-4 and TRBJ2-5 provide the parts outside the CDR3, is ETGVTQSPTHLIKTRGQQVTLRCSSQSGHNTVSWYQQALGQGPQFIFQYYREEENGRGNFPPRFSGLQFPNYSSELNVNALELDDSALYLCASSFSGLSETQYFGPGTRLLVL.

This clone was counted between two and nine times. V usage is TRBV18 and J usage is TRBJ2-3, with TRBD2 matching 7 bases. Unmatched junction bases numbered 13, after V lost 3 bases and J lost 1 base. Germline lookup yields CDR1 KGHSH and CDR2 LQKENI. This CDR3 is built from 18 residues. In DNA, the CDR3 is TGTGCCAGCTCACCCCCCGCGGAGCGGGGTTGGGGCACAGATACGCAGTATTTT. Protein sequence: CASSPPAERGWGTDTQYF.

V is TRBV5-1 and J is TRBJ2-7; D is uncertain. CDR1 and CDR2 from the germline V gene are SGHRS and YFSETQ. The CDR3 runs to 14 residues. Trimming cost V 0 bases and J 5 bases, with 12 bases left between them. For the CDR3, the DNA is TGCGCCAGCAGCTTGGCGGGTCAGAAGAACGAGCAGTACTTC. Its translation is CASSLAGQKNEQYF.

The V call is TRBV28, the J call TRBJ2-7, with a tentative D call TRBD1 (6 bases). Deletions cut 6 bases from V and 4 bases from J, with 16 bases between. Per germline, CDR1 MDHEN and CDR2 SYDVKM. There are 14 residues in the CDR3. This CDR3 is CASRQPGTSYEQYF. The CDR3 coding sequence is TGTGCCAGCAGGCAACCCGGGACATCTTACGAGCAGTACTTC.

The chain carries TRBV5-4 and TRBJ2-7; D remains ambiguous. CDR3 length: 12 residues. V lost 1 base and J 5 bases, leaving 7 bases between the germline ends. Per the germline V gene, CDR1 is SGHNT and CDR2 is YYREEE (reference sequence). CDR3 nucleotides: TGTGCCAGCAGCTTGAGAGAGAACGAGCAGTACTTC. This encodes CASSLRENEQYF.

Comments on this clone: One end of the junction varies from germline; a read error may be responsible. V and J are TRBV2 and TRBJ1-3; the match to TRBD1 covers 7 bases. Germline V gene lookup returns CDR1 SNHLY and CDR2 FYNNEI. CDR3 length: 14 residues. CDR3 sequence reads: CASSFRGLGNTLYF. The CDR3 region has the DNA TGTGCCAGCAGTTTTAGGGGGCTTGGAAACACCCTATATTTT.

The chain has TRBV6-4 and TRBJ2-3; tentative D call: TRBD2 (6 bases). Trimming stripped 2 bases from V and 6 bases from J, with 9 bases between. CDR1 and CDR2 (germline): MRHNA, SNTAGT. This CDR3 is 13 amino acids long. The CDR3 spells CASSDGGSDTQYF. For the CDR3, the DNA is TGTGCCAGCAGTGACGGGGGGTCGGATACGCAGTATTTT.

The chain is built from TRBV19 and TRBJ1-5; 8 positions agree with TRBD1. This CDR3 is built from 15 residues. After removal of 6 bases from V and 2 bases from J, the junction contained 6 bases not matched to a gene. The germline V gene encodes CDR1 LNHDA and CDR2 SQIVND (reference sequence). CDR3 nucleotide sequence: TGTGCCAGTAGGGTGCAGGGACAGGGCAATCAGCCCCAGCATTTT. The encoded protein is CASRVQGQGNQPQHF.

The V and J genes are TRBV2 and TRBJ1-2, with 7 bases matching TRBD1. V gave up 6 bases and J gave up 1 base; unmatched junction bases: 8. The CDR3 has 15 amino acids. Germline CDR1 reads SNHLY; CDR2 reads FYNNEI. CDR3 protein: CASRGGQNDNYGYTF. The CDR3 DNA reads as TGTGCCAGCAGGGGGGGACAGAACGATAACTATGGCTACACCTTC.

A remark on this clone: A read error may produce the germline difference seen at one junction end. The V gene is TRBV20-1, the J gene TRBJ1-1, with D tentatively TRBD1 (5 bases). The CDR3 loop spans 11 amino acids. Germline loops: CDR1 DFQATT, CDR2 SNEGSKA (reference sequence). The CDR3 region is CFRGGLGGAFF. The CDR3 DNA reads TGTTTCCGGGGAGGGCTGGGGGGAGCTTTCTTT.

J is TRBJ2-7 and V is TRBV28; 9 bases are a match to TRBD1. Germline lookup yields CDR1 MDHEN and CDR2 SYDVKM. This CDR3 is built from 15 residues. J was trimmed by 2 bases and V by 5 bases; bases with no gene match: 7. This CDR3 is CASSEGTGKTYEQYF. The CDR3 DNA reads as TGTGCCAGCAGTGAGGGGACAGGGAAGACCTACGAGCAGTACTTC. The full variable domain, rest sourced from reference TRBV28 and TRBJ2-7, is DVKVTQSSRYLVKRTGEKVFLECVQDMDHENMFWYRQDPGLGLRLIYFSYDVKMKEKGDIPEGYSVSREKKERFSLILESASTNQTSMYLCASSEGTGKTYEQYFGPGTRLTVT.

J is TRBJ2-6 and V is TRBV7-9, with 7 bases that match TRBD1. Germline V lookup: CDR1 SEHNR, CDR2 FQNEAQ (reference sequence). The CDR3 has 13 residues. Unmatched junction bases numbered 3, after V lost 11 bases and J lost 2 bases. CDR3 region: CASDRAGANVLTF. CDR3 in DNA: TGTGCCTCCGACAGGGCTGGGGCCAACGTCCTGACTTTC.

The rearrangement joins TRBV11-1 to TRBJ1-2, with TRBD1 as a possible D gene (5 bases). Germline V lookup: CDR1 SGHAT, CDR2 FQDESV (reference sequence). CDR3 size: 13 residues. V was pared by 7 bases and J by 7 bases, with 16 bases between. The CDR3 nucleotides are TGTGCCAGCACAGGGTGGGCAGGATTTGGCTACACCTTC. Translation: CASTGWAGFGYTF.

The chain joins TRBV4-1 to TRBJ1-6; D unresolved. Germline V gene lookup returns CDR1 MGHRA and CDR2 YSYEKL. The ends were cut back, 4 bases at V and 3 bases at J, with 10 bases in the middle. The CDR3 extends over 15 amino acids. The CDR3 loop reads CASSPSQFYNSPLHF. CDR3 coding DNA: TGCGCCAGCAGCCCGTCCCAGTTCTATAATTCACCCCTCCACTTT.

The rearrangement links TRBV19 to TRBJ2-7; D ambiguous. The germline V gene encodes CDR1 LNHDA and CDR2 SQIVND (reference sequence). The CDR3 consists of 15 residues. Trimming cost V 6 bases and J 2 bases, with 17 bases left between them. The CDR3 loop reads CASSPPSPSTYEQYF. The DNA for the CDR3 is TGTGCCAGTAGCCCTCCCAGTCCATCCACCTACGAGCAGTACTTC.

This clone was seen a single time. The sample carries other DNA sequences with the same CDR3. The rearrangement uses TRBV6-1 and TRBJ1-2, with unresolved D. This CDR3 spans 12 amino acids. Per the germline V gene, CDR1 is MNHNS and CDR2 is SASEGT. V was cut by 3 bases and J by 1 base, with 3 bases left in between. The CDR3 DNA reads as TGTGCCAGCAGTGATCGTAACTATGGCTACACCTTC. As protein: CASSDRNYGYTF.